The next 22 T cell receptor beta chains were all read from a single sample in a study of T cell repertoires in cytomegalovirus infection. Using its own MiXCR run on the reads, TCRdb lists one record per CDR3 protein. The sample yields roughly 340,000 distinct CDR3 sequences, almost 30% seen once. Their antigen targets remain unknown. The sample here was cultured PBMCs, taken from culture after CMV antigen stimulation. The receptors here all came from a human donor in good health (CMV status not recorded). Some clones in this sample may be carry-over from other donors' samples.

In DNA form, the CDR3 reads TGCAGCGTTGGGGGCGAGGGAGGAGATACGCAGTATTTT. Its protein is CSVGGEGGDTQYF. This chain uses TRBV29-1 with TRBJ2-3, with D possibly matching TRBD2 (6 bases). V shed 4 bases and J shed 5 bases, with 13 bases lying between them. The CDR3 contains 13 residues. Germline loops: CDR1 SQVTM, CDR2 ANQGSEA.

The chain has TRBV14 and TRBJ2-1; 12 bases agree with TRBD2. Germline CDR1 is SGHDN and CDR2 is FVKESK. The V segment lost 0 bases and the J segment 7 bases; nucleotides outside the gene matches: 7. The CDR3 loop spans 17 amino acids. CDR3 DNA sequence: TGTGCCAGCAGCCAAGATCAACTCGGACTAGCGGGAAATGAGCAGTTCTTC. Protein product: CASSQDQLGLAGNEQFF.

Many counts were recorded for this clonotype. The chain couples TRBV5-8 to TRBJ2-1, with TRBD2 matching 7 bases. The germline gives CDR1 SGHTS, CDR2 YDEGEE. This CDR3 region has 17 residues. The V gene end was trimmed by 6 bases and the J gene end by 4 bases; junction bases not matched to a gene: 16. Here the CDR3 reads CASTRAKSGGLYNEQFF. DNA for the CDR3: TGTGCCAGCACCCGGGCCAAATCGGGAGGACTATACAATGAGCAGTTCTTC.

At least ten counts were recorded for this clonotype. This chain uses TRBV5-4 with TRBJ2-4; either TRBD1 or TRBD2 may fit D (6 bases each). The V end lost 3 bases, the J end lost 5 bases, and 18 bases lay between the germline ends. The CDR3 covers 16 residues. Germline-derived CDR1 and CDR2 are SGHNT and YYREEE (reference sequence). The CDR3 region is CASSSLTGTSENIQYF. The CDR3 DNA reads TGTGCCAGCAGCTCTCTCACAGGGACTTCTGAAAACATTCAGTACTTC.

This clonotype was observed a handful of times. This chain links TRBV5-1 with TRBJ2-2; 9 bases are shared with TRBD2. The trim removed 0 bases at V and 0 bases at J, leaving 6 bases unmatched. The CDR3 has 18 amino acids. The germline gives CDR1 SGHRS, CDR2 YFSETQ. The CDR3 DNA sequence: TGCGCCAGCAGCTTGGAGAGCGGGGGGCCGGCGAACACCGGGGAGCTGTTTTTT. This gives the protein CASSLESGGPANTGELFF.

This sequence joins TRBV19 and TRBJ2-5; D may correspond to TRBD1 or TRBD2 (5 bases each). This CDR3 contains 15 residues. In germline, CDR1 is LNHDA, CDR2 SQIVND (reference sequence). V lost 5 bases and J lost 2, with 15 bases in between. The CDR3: CASSLRDVTQETQYF. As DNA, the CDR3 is TGTGCCAGTAGTCTCCGGGACGTAACTCAAGAGACCCAGTACTTC.

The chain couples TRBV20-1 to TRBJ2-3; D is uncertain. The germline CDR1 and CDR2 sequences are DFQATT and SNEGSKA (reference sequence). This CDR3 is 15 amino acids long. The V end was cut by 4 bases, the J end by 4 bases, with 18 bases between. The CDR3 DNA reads TGCAGTGCTAAGGGTTGGTTTACAAAGGCAGATACGCAGTATTTT. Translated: CSAKGWFTKADTQYF.

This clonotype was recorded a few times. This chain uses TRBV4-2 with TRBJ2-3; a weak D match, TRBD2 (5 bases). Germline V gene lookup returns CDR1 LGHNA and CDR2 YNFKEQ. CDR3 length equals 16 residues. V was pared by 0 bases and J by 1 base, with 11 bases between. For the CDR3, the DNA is TGTGCCAGCAGCCAAGATAGAGCGGTAGGCACAGATACGCAGTATTTT. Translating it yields CASSQDRAVGTDTQYF.

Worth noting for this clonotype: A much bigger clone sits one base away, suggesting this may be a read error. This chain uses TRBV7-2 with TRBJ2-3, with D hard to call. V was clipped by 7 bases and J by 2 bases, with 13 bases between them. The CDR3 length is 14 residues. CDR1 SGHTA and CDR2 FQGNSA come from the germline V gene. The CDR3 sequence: CASNFMGITDTQYF. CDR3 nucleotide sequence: TGTGCCAGCAACTTTATGGGTATCACAGATACGCAGTATTTT.

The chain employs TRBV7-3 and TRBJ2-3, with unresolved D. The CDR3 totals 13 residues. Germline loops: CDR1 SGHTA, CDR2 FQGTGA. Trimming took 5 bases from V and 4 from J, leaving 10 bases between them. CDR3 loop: CASSQTVADTQYF. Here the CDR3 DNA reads TGTGCCAGCAGCCAAACGGTCGCAGATACGCAGTATTTT.

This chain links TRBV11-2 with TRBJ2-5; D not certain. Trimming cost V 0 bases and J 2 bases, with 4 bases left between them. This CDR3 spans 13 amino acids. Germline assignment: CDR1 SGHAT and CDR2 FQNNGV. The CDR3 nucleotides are TGTGCCAGCAGCTTAGAATCACAAGAGACCCAGTACTTC. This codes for CASSLESQETQYF.

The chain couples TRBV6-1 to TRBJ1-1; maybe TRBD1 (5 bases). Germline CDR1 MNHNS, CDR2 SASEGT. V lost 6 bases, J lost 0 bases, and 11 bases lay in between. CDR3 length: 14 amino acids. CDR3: CASRSGILNTEAFF. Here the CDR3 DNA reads TGTGCCAGCAGGTCAGGGATCTTGAACACTGAAGCTTTCTTT.

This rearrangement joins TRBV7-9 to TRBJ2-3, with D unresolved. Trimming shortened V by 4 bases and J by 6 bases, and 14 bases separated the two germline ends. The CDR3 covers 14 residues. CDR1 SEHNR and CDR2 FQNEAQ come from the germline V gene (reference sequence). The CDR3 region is CASSSALPSDTQYF. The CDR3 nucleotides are TGTGCCAGCAGCTCCGCTCTCCCATCGGATACGCAGTATTTT.

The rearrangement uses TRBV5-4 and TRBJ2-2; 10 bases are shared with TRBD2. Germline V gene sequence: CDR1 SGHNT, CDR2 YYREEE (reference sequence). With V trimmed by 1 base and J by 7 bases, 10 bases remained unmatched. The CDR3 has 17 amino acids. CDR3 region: CASSLSSGRALSGELFF. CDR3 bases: TGTGCCAGCAGCTTGTCCAGCGGGAGGGCCTTGAGCGGGGAGCTGTTTTTT.

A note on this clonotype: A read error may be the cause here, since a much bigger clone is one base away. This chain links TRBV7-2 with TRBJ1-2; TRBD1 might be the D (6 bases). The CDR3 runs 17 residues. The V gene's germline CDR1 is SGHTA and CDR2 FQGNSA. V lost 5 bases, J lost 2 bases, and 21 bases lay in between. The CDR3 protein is CASSTDWRRGINYGYTF. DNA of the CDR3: TGTGCCAGCAGCACTGACTGGCGCAGGGGCATAAACTATGGCTACACCTTC.

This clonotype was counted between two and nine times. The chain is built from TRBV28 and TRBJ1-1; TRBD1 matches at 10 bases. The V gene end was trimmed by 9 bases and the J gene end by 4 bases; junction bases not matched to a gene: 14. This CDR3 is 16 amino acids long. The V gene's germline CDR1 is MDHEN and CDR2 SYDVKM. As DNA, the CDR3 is TGTGCCAGTCGGGACAGGGGATACGTTTTTGGCACTGAAGCTTTCTTT. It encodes CASRDRGYVFGTEAFF.

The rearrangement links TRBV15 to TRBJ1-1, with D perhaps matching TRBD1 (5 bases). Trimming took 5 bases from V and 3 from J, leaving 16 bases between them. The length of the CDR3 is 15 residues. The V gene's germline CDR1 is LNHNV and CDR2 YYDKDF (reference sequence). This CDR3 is CATSVMGRGDTEAFF. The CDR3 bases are TGTGCCACCAGCGTGATGGGACGGGGGGACACTGAAGCTTTCTTT. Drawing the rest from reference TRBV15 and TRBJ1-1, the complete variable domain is DAMVIQNPRYQVTQFGKPVTLSCSQTLNHNVMYWYQQKSSQAPKLLFHYYDKDFNNEADTPDNFQSRRPNTSFCFLDIRSPGLGDTAMYLCATSVMGRGDTEAFFGQGTRLTVV.

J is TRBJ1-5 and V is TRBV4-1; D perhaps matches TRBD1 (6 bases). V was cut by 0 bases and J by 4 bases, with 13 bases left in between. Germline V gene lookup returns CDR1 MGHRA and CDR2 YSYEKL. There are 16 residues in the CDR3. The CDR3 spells CASSQDVGTPNQPQHF. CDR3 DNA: TGCGCCAGCAGCCAAGATGTGGGGACACCTAATCAGCCCCAGCATTTT.

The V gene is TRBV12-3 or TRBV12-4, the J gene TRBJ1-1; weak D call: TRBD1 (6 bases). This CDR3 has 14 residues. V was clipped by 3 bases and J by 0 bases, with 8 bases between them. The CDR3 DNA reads TGTGCCAGCAGTTTTGGGGACATGAACACTGAAGCTTTCTTT. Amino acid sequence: CASSFGDMNTEAFF.

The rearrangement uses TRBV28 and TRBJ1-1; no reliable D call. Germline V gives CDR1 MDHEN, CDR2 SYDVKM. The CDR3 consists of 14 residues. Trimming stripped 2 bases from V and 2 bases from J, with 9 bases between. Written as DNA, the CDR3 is TGTGCCAGCAGTTTAAAGGTACAAAACACTGAAGCTTTCTTT. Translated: CASSLKVQNTEAFF.

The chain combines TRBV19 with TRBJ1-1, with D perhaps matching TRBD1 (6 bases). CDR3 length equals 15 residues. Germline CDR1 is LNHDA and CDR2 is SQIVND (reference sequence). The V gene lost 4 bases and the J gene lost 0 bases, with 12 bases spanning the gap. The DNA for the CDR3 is TGTGCCAGTAGTAGAGCAGGGGAGTTGAACACTGAAGCTTTCTTT. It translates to CASSRAGELNTEAFF.

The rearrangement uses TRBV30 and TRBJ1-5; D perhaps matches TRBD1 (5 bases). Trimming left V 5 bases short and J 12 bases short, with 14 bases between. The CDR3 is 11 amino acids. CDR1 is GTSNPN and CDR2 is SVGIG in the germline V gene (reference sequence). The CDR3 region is CAWGDPFGQHF. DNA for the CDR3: TGTGCCTGGGGGGACCCCTTCGGCCAGCATTTT.